This T cell receptor beta chain was sequenced during a study of T-cell reconstitution after alpha-beta-depleted transplantation in children. Germline V gives CDR1 DFQATT, CDR2 SNEGSKA (reference sequence). The V end was cut by 1 base, the J end by 2 bases, with 12 bases between. This CDR3 contains 14 residues. This clonotype was found a few times. Unique molecular identifiers were used to barcode this TCRbeta library. TCRdb itself ran the PCR reads through MiXCR, one entry per CDR3 protein. This table has 250,000 to 350,000 distinct CDR3 sequences, roughly 9.5% appearing once. The TCR comes from a human donor who donated a stem cell graft to a child with SCID. This material consisted of PBMCs from the stem cell graft donor, taken from the stem cell graft. The gene calls are TRBV20-1 and TRBJ2-7, with a weak D call TRBD2 (5 bases). CDR3 protein: CSARGAVITYEQYF. DNA of the CDR3: TGCAGTGCTAGAGGAGCGGTGATTACCTACGAGCAGTACTTC.